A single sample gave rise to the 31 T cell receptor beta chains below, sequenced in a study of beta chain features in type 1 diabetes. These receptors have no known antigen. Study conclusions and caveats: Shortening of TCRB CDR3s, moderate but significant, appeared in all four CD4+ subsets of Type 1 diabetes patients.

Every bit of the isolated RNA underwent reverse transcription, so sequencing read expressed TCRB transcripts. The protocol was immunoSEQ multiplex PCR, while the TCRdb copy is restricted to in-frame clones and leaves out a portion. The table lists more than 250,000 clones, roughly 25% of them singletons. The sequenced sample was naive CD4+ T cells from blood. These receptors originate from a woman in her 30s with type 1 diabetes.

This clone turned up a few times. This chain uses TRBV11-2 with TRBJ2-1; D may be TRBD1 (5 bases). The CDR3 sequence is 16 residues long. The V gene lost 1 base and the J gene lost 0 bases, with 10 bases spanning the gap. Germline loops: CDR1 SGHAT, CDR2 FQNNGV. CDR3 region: CASSLAGALSYNEQFF. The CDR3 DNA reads TGTGCCAGCAGCTTAGCTGGGGCGCTCTCCTACAATGAGCAGTTCTTC. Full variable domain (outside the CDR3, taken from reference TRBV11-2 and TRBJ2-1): EAGVAQSPRYKIIEKRQSVAFWCNPISGHATLYWYQQILGQGPKLLIQFQNNGVVDDSQLPKDRFSAERLKGVDSTLKIQPAKLEDSAVYLCASSLAGALSYNEQFFGPGTRLTVL.

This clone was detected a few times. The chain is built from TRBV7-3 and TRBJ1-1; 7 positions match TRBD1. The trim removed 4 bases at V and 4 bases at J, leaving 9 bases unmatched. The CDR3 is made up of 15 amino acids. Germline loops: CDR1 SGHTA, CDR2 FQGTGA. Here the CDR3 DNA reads TGTGCCAGCAGCTCGACAGGGTTTGGGGGCACTGAAGCTTTCTTT. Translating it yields CASSSTGFGGTEAFF. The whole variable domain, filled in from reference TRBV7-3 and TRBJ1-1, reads GAGVSQTPSNKVTEKGKYVELRCDPISGHTALYWYRQSLGQGPEFLIYFQGTGAADDSGLPNDRFFAVRPEGSVSTLKIQRTERGDSAVYLCASSSTGFGGTEAFFGQGTRLTVV.

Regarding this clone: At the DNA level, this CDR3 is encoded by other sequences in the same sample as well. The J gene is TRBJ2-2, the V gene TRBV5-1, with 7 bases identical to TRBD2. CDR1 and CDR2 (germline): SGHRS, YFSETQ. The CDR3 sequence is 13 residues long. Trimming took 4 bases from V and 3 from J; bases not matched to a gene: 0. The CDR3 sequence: CASSLADTGELFF. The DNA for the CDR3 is TGCGCCAGCAGCCTAGCGGACACCGGGGAGCTGTTTTTT.

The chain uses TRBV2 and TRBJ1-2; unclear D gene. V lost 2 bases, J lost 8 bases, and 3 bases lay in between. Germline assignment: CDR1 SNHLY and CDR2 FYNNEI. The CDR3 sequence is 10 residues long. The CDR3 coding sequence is TGTGCCAGCAGTGAACCGGGCTACACCTTC. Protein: CASSEPGYTF.

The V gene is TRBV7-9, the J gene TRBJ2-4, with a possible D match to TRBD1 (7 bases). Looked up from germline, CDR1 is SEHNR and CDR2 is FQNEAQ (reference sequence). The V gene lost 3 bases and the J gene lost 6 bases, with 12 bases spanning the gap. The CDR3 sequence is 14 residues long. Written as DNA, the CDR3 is TGTGCCAGCAGCTTGGCAGGGGGAGGAAACATTCAGTACTTC. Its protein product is CASSLAGGGNIQYF.

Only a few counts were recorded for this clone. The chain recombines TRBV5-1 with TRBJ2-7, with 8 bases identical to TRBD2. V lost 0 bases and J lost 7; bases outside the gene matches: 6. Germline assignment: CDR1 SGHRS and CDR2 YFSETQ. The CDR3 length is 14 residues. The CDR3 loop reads CASSLVGRVEEQYF. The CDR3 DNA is TGCGCCAGCAGCTTGGTCGGGAGGGTTGAAGAGCAGTACTTC.

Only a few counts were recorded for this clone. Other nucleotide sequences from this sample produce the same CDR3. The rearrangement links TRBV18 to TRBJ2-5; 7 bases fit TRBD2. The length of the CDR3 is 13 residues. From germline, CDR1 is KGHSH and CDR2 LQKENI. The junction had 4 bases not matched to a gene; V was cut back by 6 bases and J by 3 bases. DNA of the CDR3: TGTGCCAGCTCCCCCGGACTAGAAGAGACCCAGTACTTC. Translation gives CASSPGLEETQYF.

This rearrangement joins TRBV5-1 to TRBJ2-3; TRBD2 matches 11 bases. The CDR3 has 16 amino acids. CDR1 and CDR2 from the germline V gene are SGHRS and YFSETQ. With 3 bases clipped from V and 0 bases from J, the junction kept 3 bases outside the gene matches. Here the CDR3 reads CASSSGTSGSTDTQYF. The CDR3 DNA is TGCGCCAGCAGCTCGGGGACTAGCGGTAGCACAGATACGCAGTATTTT.

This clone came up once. The CDR3 bases are TGCGCCAGCAGCTTGGGGGCAGTCACGAGCTCCTACGAGCAGTACTTC. Translation gives CASSLGAVTSSYEQYF. The chain joins TRBV5-1 to TRBJ2-7; no clear D. Germline V gene data show CDR1 as SGHRS and CDR2 as YFSETQ. The CDR3 consists of 16 residues. With 0 bases removed from V and 0 bases from J, the gap between germline ends came to 13 bases.

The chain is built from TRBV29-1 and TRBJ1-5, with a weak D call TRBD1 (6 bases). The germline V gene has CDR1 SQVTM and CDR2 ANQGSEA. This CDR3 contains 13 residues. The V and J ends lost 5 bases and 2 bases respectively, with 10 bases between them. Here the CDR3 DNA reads TGCAGCGTTATACAGGGCGGCAATCAGCCCCAGCATTTT. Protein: CSVIQGGNQPQHF.

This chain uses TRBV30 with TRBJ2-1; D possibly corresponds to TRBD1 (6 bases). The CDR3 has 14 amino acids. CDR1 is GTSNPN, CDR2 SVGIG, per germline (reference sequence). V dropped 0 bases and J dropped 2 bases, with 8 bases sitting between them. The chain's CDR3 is CAWSVEGAYNEQFF. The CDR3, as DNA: TGTGCCTGGAGTGTAGAGGGGGCCTACAATGAGCAGTTCTTC.

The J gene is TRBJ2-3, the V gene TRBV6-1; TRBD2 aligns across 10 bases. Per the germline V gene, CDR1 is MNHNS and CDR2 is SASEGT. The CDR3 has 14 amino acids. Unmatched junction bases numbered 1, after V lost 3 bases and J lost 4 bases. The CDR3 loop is CASSESGRADTQYF. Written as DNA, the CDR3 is TGTGCCAGCAGTGAGAGCGGGAGGGCAGATACGCAGTATTTT.

The CDR3 here is CASSLPGSQPQHF. The CDR3 nucleotides are TGTGCCAGCAGTTTACCGGGGTCTCAGCCCCAGCATTTT. This chain joins TRBV28 and TRBJ1-5; D uncertain. CDR1 MDHEN and CDR2 SYDVKM come from the germline V gene. The CDR3 is 13 residues long. The germline V and J ends were trimmed by 2 bases and 6 bases, with 8 bases remaining between them.

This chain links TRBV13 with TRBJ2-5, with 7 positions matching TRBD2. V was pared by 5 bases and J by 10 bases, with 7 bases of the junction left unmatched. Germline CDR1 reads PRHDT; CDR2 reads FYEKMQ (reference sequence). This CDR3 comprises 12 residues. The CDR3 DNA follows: TGTGCCAGCAGCCCCCGCAGGGAGGGCCAGTACTTC. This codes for CASSPRREGQYF.

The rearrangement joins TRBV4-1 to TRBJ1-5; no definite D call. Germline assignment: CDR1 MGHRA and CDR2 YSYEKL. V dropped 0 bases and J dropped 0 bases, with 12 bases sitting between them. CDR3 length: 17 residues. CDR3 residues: CASSQDAAPHSNQPQHF. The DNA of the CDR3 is TGCGCCAGCAGCCAAGATGCGGCACCCCATAGCAATCAGCCCCAGCATTTT.

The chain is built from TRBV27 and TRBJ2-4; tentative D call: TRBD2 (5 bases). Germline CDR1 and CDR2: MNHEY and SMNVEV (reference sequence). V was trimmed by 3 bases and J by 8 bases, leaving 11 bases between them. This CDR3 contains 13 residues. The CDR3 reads CASSFASRDIQYF. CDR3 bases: TGTGCCAGCAGTTTTGCTAGCCGCGACATTCAGTACTTC.

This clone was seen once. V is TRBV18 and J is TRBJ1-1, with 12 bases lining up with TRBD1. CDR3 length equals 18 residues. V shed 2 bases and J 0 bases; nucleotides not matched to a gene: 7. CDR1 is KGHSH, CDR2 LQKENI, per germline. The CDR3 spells CASSPYGTGGIMNTEAFF. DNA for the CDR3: TGTGCCAGCTCACCATACGGGACAGGGGGCATCATGAACACTGAAGCTTTCTTT.

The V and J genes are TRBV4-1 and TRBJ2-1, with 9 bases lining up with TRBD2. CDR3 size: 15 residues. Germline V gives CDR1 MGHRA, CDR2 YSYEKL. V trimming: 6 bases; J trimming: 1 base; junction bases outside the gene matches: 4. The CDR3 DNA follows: TGCGCCAGCAGAGAGACTAGCGGTTCCTACAATGAGCAGTTCTTC. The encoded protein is CASRETSGSYNEQFF.

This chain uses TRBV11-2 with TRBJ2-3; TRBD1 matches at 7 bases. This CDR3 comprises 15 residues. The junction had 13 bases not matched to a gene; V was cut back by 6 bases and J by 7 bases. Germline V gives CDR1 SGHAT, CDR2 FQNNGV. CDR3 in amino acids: CASRIGWQGVYTQYF. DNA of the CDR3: TGTGCCAGCAGAATCGGCTGGCAGGGGGTGTATACGCAGTATTTT.

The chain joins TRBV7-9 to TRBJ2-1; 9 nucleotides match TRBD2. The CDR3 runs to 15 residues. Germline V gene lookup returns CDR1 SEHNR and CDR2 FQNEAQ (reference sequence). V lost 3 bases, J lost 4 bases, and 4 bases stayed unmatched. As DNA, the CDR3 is TGTGCCAGCAGCTTCAGGAGCGGGGGGTACAATGAGCAGTTCTTC. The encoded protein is CASSFRSGGYNEQFF.

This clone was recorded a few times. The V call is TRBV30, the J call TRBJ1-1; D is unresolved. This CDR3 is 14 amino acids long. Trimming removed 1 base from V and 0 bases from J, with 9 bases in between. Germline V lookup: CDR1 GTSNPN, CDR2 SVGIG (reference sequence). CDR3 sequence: CAWSDGRLNTEAFF. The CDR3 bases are TGTGCCTGGAGTGACGGTCGGTTGAACACTGAAGCTTTCTTT.

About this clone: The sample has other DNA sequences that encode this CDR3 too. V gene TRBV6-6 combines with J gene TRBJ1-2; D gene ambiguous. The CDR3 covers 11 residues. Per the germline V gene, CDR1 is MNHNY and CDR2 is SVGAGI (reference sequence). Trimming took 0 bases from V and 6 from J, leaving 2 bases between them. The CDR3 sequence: CASSYSNGYTF. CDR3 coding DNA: TGTGCCAGCAGTTACTCTAATGGCTACACCTTC.

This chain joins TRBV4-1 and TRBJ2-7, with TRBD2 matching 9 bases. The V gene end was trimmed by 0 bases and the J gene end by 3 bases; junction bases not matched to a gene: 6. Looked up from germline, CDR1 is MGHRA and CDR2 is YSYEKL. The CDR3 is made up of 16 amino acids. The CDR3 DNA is TGCGCCAGCAGCCAAGATGAAGCGGGAGGATTCTACGAGCAGTACTTC. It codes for CASSQDEAGGFYEQYF.

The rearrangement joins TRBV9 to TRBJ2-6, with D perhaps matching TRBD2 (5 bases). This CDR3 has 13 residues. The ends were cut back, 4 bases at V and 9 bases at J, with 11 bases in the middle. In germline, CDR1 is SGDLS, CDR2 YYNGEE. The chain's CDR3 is CASSPLAGNVLTF. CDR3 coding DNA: TGTGCCAGCAGCCCTCTCGCGGGCAACGTCCTGACTTTC.

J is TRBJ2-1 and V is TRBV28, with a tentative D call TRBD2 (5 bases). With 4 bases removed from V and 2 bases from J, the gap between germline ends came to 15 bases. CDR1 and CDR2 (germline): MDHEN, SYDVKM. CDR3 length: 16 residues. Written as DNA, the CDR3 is TGTGCCAGCAGTTCACTGGACGGCGGGCCCTACAATGAGCAGTTCTTC. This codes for CASSSLDGGPYNEQFF.

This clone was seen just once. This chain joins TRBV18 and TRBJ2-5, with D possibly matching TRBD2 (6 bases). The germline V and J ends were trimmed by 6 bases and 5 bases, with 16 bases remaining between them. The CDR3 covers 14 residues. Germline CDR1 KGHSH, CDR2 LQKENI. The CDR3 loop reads CASSPTGVEETQYF. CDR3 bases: TGTGCCAGCTCCCCGACGGGGGTGGAGGAGACCCAGTACTTC. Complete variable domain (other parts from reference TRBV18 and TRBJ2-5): NAGVMQNPRHLVRRRGQEARLRCSPMKGHSHVYWYRQLPEEGLKFMVYLQKENIIDESGMPKERFSAEFPKEGPSILRIQQVVRGDSAAYFCASSPTGVEETQYFGPGTRLLVL.

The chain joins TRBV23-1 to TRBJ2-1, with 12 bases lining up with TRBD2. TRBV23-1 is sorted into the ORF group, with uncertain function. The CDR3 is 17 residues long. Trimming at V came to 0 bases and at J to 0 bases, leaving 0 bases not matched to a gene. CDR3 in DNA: TGCGCCAGCAGTCAATCGACTAGCGGGAGCTCCTACAATGAGCAGTTCTTC. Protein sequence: CASSQSTSGSSYNEQFF.

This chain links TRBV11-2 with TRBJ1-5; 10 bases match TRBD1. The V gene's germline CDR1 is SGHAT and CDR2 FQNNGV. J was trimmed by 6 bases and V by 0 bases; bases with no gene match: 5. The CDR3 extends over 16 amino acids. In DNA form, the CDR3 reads TGTGCCAGCAGCTTAGATCGGGGGACAGGGGCTCAGCCCCAGCATTTT. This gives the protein CASSLDRGTGAQPQHF.

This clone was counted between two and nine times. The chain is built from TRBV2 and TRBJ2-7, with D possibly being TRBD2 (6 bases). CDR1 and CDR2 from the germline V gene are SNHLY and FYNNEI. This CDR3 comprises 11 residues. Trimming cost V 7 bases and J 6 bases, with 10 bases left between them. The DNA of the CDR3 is TGTGCCAGCAACGGGGGACCCGAGCAGTACTTC. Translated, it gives CASNGGPEQYF.

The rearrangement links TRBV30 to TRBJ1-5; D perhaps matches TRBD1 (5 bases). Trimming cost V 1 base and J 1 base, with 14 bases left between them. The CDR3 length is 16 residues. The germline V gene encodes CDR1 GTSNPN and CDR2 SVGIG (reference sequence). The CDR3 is CAWSGPIRGSNQPQHF. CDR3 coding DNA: TGTGCCTGGAGTGGGCCGATTCGGGGGAGCAATCAGCCCCAGCATTTT. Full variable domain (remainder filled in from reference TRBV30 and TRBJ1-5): SQTIHQWPATLVQPVGSPLSLECTVEGTSNPNLYWYRQAAGRGLQLLFYSVGIGQISSEVPQNLSASRPQDRQFILSSKKLLLSDSGFYLCAWSGPIRGSNQPQHFGDGTRLSIL.

The CDR3 spells CASSLGPPSEQFF. The CDR3 DNA sequence: TGTGCCAGCAGCTTAGGCCCACCGAGTGAGCAGTTCTTC. The gene calls are TRBV7-2 and TRBJ2-1; D uncertain. This CDR3 has 13 residues. The germline V gene has CDR1 SGHTA and CDR2 FQGNSA. Trimming took off 1 base at V and 9 bases at J, with 10 bases between the two ends.